A single sample gave rise to the 22 T cell receptor beta chains below, sequenced in a study of read filtering for tumor transcriptome and immune sequencing. Molecular barcoded adaptors covering alpha/delta and beta/gamma chains were used on roughly 400 ng RNA. A single record per CDR3 protein comes from TCRdb applying MiXCR to the reads. This table has around 140,000 distinct CDR3 sequences, over 10% appearing once. The source material was a population of CD138-negative cells sorted from bone marrow. The receptors were sampled from a donor at least 40 years old with multiple myeloma.

This clonotype was counted ten times or more. This chain connects TRBV6-2 or TRBV6-3 to TRBJ2-7; TRBD2 agrees at 9 bases. The ends lost 1 base at V and 0 bases at J; junction bases unmatched: 1. The CDR3 covers 15 residues. Germline V CDR1 and CDR2: MNHEY, SVGEGT. In nucleotides, the CDR3 is TGTGCCAGCAGTTACTGGACTAGCGACTCCTACGAGCAGTACTTC. It translates to CASSYWTSDSYEQYF.

This clonotype was detected ten times or more. The chain joins TRBV25-1 to TRBJ1-1; D is perhaps TRBD1 (6 bases). CDR3 length equals 14 residues. Trimming pared 4 bases from V and 2 bases from J, leaving 11 bases between. Germline V gene data show CDR1 as MGHDK and CDR2 as SYGVNS. The DNA for the CDR3 is TGTGCCAGCAGTGGGGGGGGGGCAAACACTGAAGCTTTCTTT. Translating it yields CASSGGGANTEAFF.

In its sample, this clonotype was seen a few times. V usage is TRBV9 and J usage is TRBJ2-1; D might be TRBD2 (6 bases). V was shortened by 3 bases and J by 0 bases, with 7 bases between the two germline ends. Germline CDR1 SGDLS, CDR2 YYNGEE. The CDR3 loop spans 14 amino acids. CDR3 region: CASSATSSYNEQFF. The CDR3 DNA sequence: TGTGCCAGCAGCGCGACTAGCTCCTACAATGAGCAGTTCTTC.

In this sample, this clonotype turned up many times. This chain uses TRBV6-1 with TRBJ2-1; 11 positions match TRBD2. From germline, CDR1 is MNHNS and CDR2 SASEGT. After removal of 2 bases from V and 4 bases from J, the junction contained 13 bases not matched to a gene. This CDR3 is built from 19 residues. The CDR3 sequence is CASSEWEFLAGGQYNEQFF. CDR3 DNA: TGTGCCAGCAGTGAATGGGAGTTCCTAGCGGGAGGCCAGTACAATGAGCAGTTCTTC.

In its sample, this clonotype was seen many times. The gene calls are TRBV7-3 and TRBJ2-2, with 8 bases lining up with TRBD1. CDR3 length: 14 residues. In germline, CDR1 is SGHTA, CDR2 FQGTGA. The V gene end was trimmed by 5 bases and the J gene end by 6 bases; junction bases not matched to a gene: 5. The CDR3 region has the DNA TGTGCCAGCAGCCGGACAGGGATGCCCGGGGAGCTGTTTTTT. Translating gives CASSRTGMPGELFF.

This clonotype was picked up many times. The chain has TRBV7-3 and TRBJ2-1, with TRBD2 matching 7 bases. The CDR3 runs to 15 residues. Germline V gene sequence: CDR1 SGHTA, CDR2 FQGTGA. The V gene end was trimmed by 0 bases and the J gene end by 5 bases; junction bases not matched to a gene: 4. CDR3 nucleotides: TGTGCCAGCAGCTTAACGACTAGCCCCCACAATGAGCAGTTCTTC. It codes for CASSLTTSPHNEQFF.

This clonotype has at least ten counts. This CDR3 is CASSRAGTFSSTDTQYF. Here the CDR3 DNA reads TGTGCCAGCAGCCGAGCCGGGACATTCTCTAGCACAGATACGCAGTATTTT. The chain couples TRBV7-9 to TRBJ2-3; TRBD1 is a possible D gene (6 bases). Trimming cost V 5 bases and J 0 bases, with 18 bases left between them. From germline, CDR1 is SEHNR and CDR2 FQNEAQ (reference sequence). The CDR3 has 17 residues.

To note about this clonotype: This could be a read error, since a much larger clone is one nucleotide away. The chain employs TRBV20-1 and TRBJ1-5, with 7 bases matching TRBD1. With V trimmed by 2 bases and J by 5 bases, 9 bases remained unmatched. The CDR3 sequence is 15 residues long. Germline CDR1 reads DFQATT; CDR2 reads SNEGSKA (reference sequence). As DNA, the CDR3 is TGCAGTGCTAGATCCGAGGGGACAGATTATCAGCCCCAGCATTTT. It translates to CSARSEGTDYQPQHF.

This clonotype appeared many times. V and J are TRBV7-3 and TRBJ2-3; 13 nucleotides line up with TRBD2. CDR1 is SGHTA, CDR2 FQGTGA, per germline. The CDR3 has 18 residues. V trimming: 2 bases; J trimming: 0 bases; junction bases outside the gene matches: 5. Written as DNA, the CDR3 is TGTGCCAGCAGCTTATCTGGACTAGCGGGAGCTAGCACAGATACGCAGTATTTT. Its protein product is CASSLSGLAGASTDTQYF.

In this sample, this clonotype turned up many times. This chain joins TRBV11-2 and TRBJ2-1; D is uncertain. V was shortened by 2 bases and J by 7 bases, with 9 bases between the two germline ends. CDR1 is SGHAT, CDR2 FQNNGV, per germline. This CDR3 has 13 amino acids. The CDR3 is CASSLSTLNEQFF. The CDR3 DNA follows: TGTGCCAGCAGCTTAAGCACACTGAATGAGCAGTTCTTC.

This clonotype was found a few times. The DNA for the CDR3 is TGTGCCAGCAGCTTGGGGGGCTGGGAGACCCAGTACTTC. Amino acid sequence: CASSLGGWETQYF. The chain carries TRBV11-2 and TRBJ2-5; D may match TRBD1 or TRBD2 (6 bases each). This CDR3 is 13 amino acids long. CDR1 is SGHAT and CDR2 is FQNNGV in the germline V gene. V was trimmed by 3 bases and J by 5 bases, leaving 10 bases between them.

This clonotype was detected many times. The chain is built from TRBV24-1 and TRBJ2-1; 7 positions match TRBD2. After removal of 6 bases from V and 0 bases from J, the junction contained 1 base not matched to a gene. CDR3 length: 14 residues. Germline CDR1 and CDR2: KGHDR and SFDVKD. CDR3 amino acids: CATSLAGSYNEQFF. The DNA for the CDR3 is TGTGCCACCAGTTTAGCGGGCTCCTACAATGAGCAGTTCTTC.

Many counts were recorded for this clonotype. This sequence joins TRBV7-9 and TRBJ2-1; D not certain. The germline gives CDR1 SEHNR, CDR2 FQNEAQ (reference sequence). The V and J ends lost 1 base and 9 bases respectively, with 4 bases between them. The CDR3 loop spans 11 amino acids. The CDR3, as DNA: TGTGCCAGCAGCTTAGTGGGTGAGCAGTTCTTC. This encodes CASSLVGEQFF.

This clonotype was seen many times. V gene TRBV29-1 combines with J gene TRBJ2-7, with 7 bases aligning to TRBD1. The germline V gene has CDR1 SQVTM and CDR2 ANQGSEA. This CDR3 region has 15 residues. Unmatched junction bases numbered 17, after V lost 6 bases and J lost 6 bases. CDR3 sequence (DNA): TGCAGCGTGGGGGTCGTACAGGGGCAGACGGGCGAGCAGTACTTC. Translated: CSVGVVQGQTGEQYF.

On this clonotype: A read error likely explains this, since a far larger clone differs by one base. The CDR3 DNA follows: TGCGCCAGCAGCCAACCCTATACGGAGACTAATTCACCCCTCCACTTT. Translating it yields CASSQPYTETNSPLHF. The chain couples TRBV4-1 to TRBJ1-1; D gene ambiguous. The DNA end favors TRBJ1-6, so the J call may be wrong. The CDR3 length is 16 residues. The germline V gene has CDR1 MGHRA and CDR2 YSYEKL.

This clonotype was recorded at least ten times. J is TRBJ2-3 and V is TRBV7-3, with D perhaps given as TRBD1 or TRBD2 (5 bases each). CDR3 length: 15 residues. V was shortened by 5 bases and J by 2 bases, with 14 bases between the two germline ends. Germline V gene lookup returns CDR1 SGHTA and CDR2 FQGTGA. The CDR3 sequence: CASSPQGAYTDTQYF. CDR3 nucleotide sequence: TGTGCCAGCAGCCCCCAGGGAGCGTACACAGATACGCAGTATTTT.

This clonotype came up many times. The rearrangement joins TRBV3-1 to TRBJ2-7; 9 bases match TRBD1. The CDR3 is 15 residues long. CDR1 LGHDT and CDR2 YNNKEL come from the germline V gene (reference sequence). The ends lost 5 bases at V and 4 bases at J; junction bases unmatched: 9. This chain's CDR3 is CASSTGTGLLYEQYF. The CDR3 DNA sequence: TGTGCCAGCAGCACCGGGACAGGGCTCCTATACGAGCAGTACTTC.

This clonotype was observed many times. The chain uses TRBV12-3 or TRBV12-4 and TRBJ2-1; 7 bases fit TRBD2. The length of the CDR3 is 16 residues. V shed 3 bases, J shed 10 bases, and the junction held 15 bases outside the gene matches. The CDR3 sequence: CASSLGGGSPQVEQFF. The CDR3 bases are TGTGCCAGCAGTTTGGGTGGCGGGAGCCCACAGGTAGAGCAGTTCTTC.

The V and J genes are TRBV4-1 and TRBJ2-1, with D possibly matching TRBD2 (6 bases). With 7 bases removed from V and 2 bases from J, the gap between germline ends came to 18 bases. The CDR3 spans 16 residues. The V gene's germline CDR1 is MGHRA and CDR2 YSYEKL. The DNA of the CDR3 is TGCGCCAGCACCCCACATGGAGGGTCCCCCTACAATGAGCAGTTCTTC. The encoded protein is CASTPHGGSPYNEQFF.

This clonotype was counted ten times or more. The chain links TRBV20-1 to TRBJ2-7; tentatively, D is TRBD1 (5 bases). The CDR3 is made up of 12 amino acids. Germline-derived CDR1 and CDR2 are DFQATT and SNEGSKA (reference sequence). Trimming cost V 3 bases and J 1 base, with 7 bases left between them. The CDR3 nucleotides are TGCAGTGCTAGCCAGGGATCCTACGAGCAGTACTTC. Its protein product is CSASQGSYEQYF.

This clonotype was seen repeatedly, ten times or more. The chain combines TRBV20-1 with TRBJ2-7; D is perhaps TRBD1 (6 bases). Germline V gives CDR1 DFQATT, CDR2 SNEGSKA (reference sequence). The CDR3 runs to 14 residues. Trimming took 5 bases from V and 6 from J, leaving 20 bases between them. The CDR3 sequence: CSAAEPTGFSEQYF. CDR3 coding DNA: TGCAGTGCTGCCGAACCAACAGGGTTCAGCGAGCAGTACTTC.

Many counts were recorded for this clonotype. The chain carries TRBV5-1 and TRBJ2-7, with D maybe TRBD1 (6 bases). Trimming stripped 4 bases from V and 4 bases from J, with 12 bases between. The CDR3 has 13 amino acids. Germline V gives CDR1 SGHRS, CDR2 YFSETQ. The DNA of the CDR3 is TGCGCCAGCAGCACAACCACAGGGTACGAGCAGTACTTC. The encoded protein is CASSTTTGYEQYF.